The 27 T cell receptor beta chains below come from one sample, sequenced in a study of blood T cell repertoires in COVID-19. Produced via immunoSEQ multiplex PCR; TCRdb's table is partial and in-frame only. The data show some 31,000 clones, with less than 95% seen just once and roughly 1% held by the top ten. The sequenced sample was peripheral blood. The receptors originated from a man aged 65 to 85 with active or convalescent COVID-19.

The chain is built from TRBV5-1 and TRBJ2-2; TRBD1 is a possible D gene (6 bases). The CDR3 contains 13 residues. Germline V gene sequence: CDR1 SGHRS, CDR2 YFSETQ. The ends were cut back, 2 bases at V and 9 bases at J, with 11 bases in the middle. The DNA of the CDR3 is TGCGCCAGCAGCTTAACAGGGACATGGGAGCTGTTTTTT. The encoded protein is CASSLTGTWELFF.

The chain recombines TRBV12-3 or TRBV12-4 with TRBJ1-1; a possible D gene is TRBD1 (5 bases). CDR3 length: 13 residues. Trimming removed 8 bases at V and 0 bases at J, with 10 bases between. The CDR3 spells CASGLGLNTEAFF. The CDR3, as DNA: TGTGCCAGCGGTCTGGGGCTGAACACTGAAGCTTTCTTT.

This rearrangement joins TRBV5-1 to TRBJ1-2, with D possibly TRBD1 on 5 matching bases. There are 13 residues in the CDR3. V dropped 0 bases and J dropped 4 bases, with 7 bases sitting between them. Germline-derived CDR1 and CDR2 are SGHRS and YFSETQ. The CDR3 sequence is CASSLGQSYGYTF. In DNA, the CDR3 is TGCGCCAGCAGCTTGGGACAGAGCTATGGCTACACCTTC.

The DNA of the CDR3 is TGTGCCATCAGTGAGGGACAGAGCTATAATTCACCCCTCCACTTT. The encoded protein is CAISEGQSYNSPLHF. This sequence joins TRBV10-3 and TRBJ1-6; the D gene is possibly TRBD1 (6 bases). V was trimmed by 2 bases and J by 3 bases, leaving 8 bases between them. Germline CDR1 ENHRY, CDR2 SYGVKD. The CDR3 totals 15 residues.

V usage is TRBV9 and J usage is TRBJ2-3, with 7 bases matching TRBD1. This CDR3 has 14 residues. Germline loops: CDR1 SGDLS, CDR2 YYNGEE. The ends lost 4 bases at V and 6 bases at J; junction bases unmatched: 8. Written as DNA, the CDR3 is TGTGCCAGCAGCCAACAGGGGTTCCCCGATACGCAGTATTTT. Translation: CASSQQGFPDTQYF.

This chain links TRBV5-1 with TRBJ2-3, with D possibly TRBD2 on 6 matching bases. Germline V gene sequence: CDR1 SGHRS, CDR2 YFSETQ. This CDR3 is 14 amino acids long. The V end lost 2 bases, the J end lost 1 base, and 8 bases lay between the germline ends. The CDR3 sequence: CASSFPSGTDTQYF. CDR3 DNA sequence: TGCGCCAGCAGCTTCCCTAGCGGCACAGATACGCAGTATTTT.

The gene calls are TRBV19 and TRBJ1-4, with 9 bases fitting TRBD1. CDR1 and CDR2 (germline): LNHDA, SQIVND (reference sequence). This CDR3 spans 14 amino acids. With 5 bases clipped from V and 7 bases from J, the junction kept 5 bases outside the gene matches. The CDR3 loop reads CASSQDRGREKLFF. CDR3 nucleotides: TGTGCCAGTAGTCAGGACAGGGGTCGTGAAAAACTGTTTTTT.

The chain employs TRBV5-1 and TRBJ1-3; tentative D call: TRBD1 (5 bases). V lost 4 bases and J 2 bases, leaving 13 bases between the germline ends. CDR3 length: 15 amino acids. CDR1 and CDR2 (germline): SGHRS, YFSETQ. This CDR3 reads CASSVSWGAGNTIYF. In nucleotides, the CDR3 is TGCGCCAGCAGCGTCAGTTGGGGGGCTGGAAACACCATATATTTT.

This clone was picked up a small number of times. The chain combines TRBV7-2 with TRBJ1-1; D perhaps matches TRBD1 (5 bases). The CDR3 has 12 residues. Germline loops: CDR1 SGHTA, CDR2 FQGNSA. V dropped 5 bases and J dropped 11 bases, with 15 bases sitting between them. The CDR3 sequence is CASSLGWGEAFF. The CDR3 nucleotides read TGTGCCAGCAGCCTTGGGTGGGGGGAGGCTTTCTTT.

This chain connects TRBV19 to TRBJ2-3, with a tentative D call TRBD2 (6 bases). The germline CDR1 and CDR2 sequences are LNHDA and SQIVND (reference sequence). The V and J ends lost 8 bases and 1 base respectively, with 10 bases between them. The CDR3 is 13 residues long. CDR3 in DNA: TGTGCCAGTCGCGGGGTTGGCACAGATACGCAGTATTTT. Translated: CASRGVGTDTQYF.

This rearrangement joins TRBV5-1 to TRBJ1-1; perhaps TRBD1 as D (6 bases). CDR1 and CDR2 from the germline V gene are SGHRS and YFSETQ. The CDR3 spans 13 residues. V was trimmed by 0 bases and J by 11 bases, leaving 14 bases between them. This CDR3 is CASSLGDTLSAFF. Here the CDR3 DNA reads TGCGCCAGCAGCTTGGGGGACACTTTGTCTGCTTTCTTT.

The V call is TRBV5-4, the J call TRBJ1-2, with a weak D call TRBD1 (5 bases). Between the trimmed V and J ends, which lost 3 bases and 3 bases, there was a span of 9 bases. The CDR3 length is 13 residues. Germline V lookup: CDR1 SGHNT, CDR2 YYREEE (reference sequence). The CDR3 coding sequence is TGTGCCAGCAGCTACGACAGAGACTATGGCTACACCTTC. Translating gives CASSYDRDYGYTF.

V and J are TRBV4-2 and TRBJ2-7; unclear D gene. CDR3 length: 16 residues. Germline V gene lookup returns CDR1 LGHNA and CDR2 YNFKEQ. Trimming took off 0 bases at V and 1 base at J, with 13 bases between the two ends. CDR3 DNA sequence: TGTGCCAGCAGCCAAGAACTTCTTCACCCGTCCTACGAGCAGTACTTC. Its protein is CASSQELLHPSYEQYF.

The chain is built from TRBV30 and TRBJ1-2; a possible D gene is TRBD1 (5 bases). Germline CDR1 reads GTSNPN; CDR2 reads SVGIG (reference sequence). V lost 1 base to trimming and J lost 4 bases, with 13 bases between them. CDR3 length: 14 amino acids. The chain's CDR3 is CAWSEGAAVYGYTF. Written as DNA, the CDR3 is TGTGCCTGGAGTGAAGGGGCCGCAGTCTATGGCTACACCTTC.

The CDR3 nucleotides read TGTGCCAGCAGTTACGGGACAGGGGGCCCCACTGAAGCTTTCTTT. It yields the protein CASSYGTGGPTEAFF. The chain carries TRBV6-6 and TRBJ1-1; 12 bases match TRBD1. Looked up from germline, CDR1 is MNHNY and CDR2 is SVGAGI (reference sequence). The CDR3 sequence is 15 residues long. V was pared by 2 bases and J by 4 bases, with 2 bases of the junction left unmatched.

The rearrangement links TRBV5-8 to TRBJ2-5, with 9 bases identical to TRBD1. The CDR3 is made up of 16 amino acids. CDR1 SGHTS and CDR2 YDEGEE come from the germline V gene. Trimming cost V 0 bases and J 4 bases; bases outside gene matches: 7. The CDR3 bases are TGTGCCAGCAGCTTGGGGGACAGGGCGGAAGTAGAGACCCAGTACTTC. This sequence encodes CASSLGDRAEVETQYF.

The chain joins TRBV12-3 or TRBV12-4 to TRBJ1-1, with TRBD1 matching 9 bases. Germline trimming cut 5 bases from V and 6 bases from J; bases unmatched to any gene: 4. The CDR3 is 13 amino acids. The CDR3 sequence: CASSPQGASEAFF. CDR3 DNA: TGTGCCAGCAGTCCACAGGGGGCCTCTGAAGCTTTCTTT.

The table lists this clone with a count of one. This chain joins TRBV5-1 and TRBJ1-5, with D perhaps matching TRBD1 (6 bases). The CDR3 extends over 15 amino acids. The germline V gene encodes CDR1 SGHRS and CDR2 YFSETQ. Trimming took off 1 base at V and 0 bases at J, with 8 bases between the two ends. CDR3 coding DNA: TGCGCCAGCAGCTTGTCAGGGGATAGCAATCAGCCCCAGCATTTT. Its translation is CASSLSGDSNQPQHF.

This rearrangement joins TRBV7-2 to TRBJ1-1, with D unclear. The CDR3 runs to 14 residues. Germline V gene sequence: CDR1 SGHTA, CDR2 FQGNSA. Trimming cost V 5 bases and J 1 base, with 11 bases left between them. This CDR3 reads CASSRDKWNTEAFF. The CDR3 region has the DNA TGTGCCAGCAGCCGCGACAAGTGGAACACTGAAGCTTTCTTT.

The chain recombines TRBV28 with TRBJ2-5; D remains unclear. With 6 bases removed from V and 2 bases from J, the gap between germline ends came to 13 bases. The CDR3 spans 14 residues. Per the germline V gene, CDR1 is MDHEN and CDR2 is SYDVKM. The CDR3 reads CASRLTRPQETQYF. In nucleotides, the CDR3 is TGTGCCAGCAGGCTAACTCGTCCGCAAGAGACCCAGTACTTC.

V and J are TRBV7-9 and TRBJ1-4; D not resolved. The CDR3 has 16 residues. V dropped 4 bases and J dropped 7 bases, with 19 bases sitting between them. Germline V gene data show CDR1 as SEHNR and CDR2 as FQNEAQ (reference sequence). The CDR3 region is CASSSPRVVPLEKLFF. CDR3 DNA sequence: TGTGCCAGCAGCTCCCCAAGAGTCGTACCCCTTGAAAAACTGTTTTTT.

The rearrangement joins TRBV5-1 to TRBJ1-6; TRBD1 aligns across 7 bases. The junction had 4 bases not matched to a gene; V was cut back by 4 bases and J by 0 bases. The CDR3 extends over 16 amino acids. Per germline, CDR1 SGHRS and CDR2 YFSETQ. CDR3 sequence (DNA): TGCGCCAGCAGCATGGGGACAGCCTCCTATAATTCACCCCTCCACTTT. Encoded protein: CASSMGTASYNSPLHF.

The gene calls are TRBV11-2 and TRBJ2-3; D uncertain. Deletions cut 5 bases from V and 6 bases from J, with 15 bases between. CDR1 and CDR2 (germline): SGHAT, FQNNGV. The length of the CDR3 is 14 residues. The CDR3 spells CASSSEGSWDTQYF. The CDR3, as DNA: TGTGCCAGCAGCAGCGAAGGTAGCTGGGATACGCAGTATTTT.

This chain joins TRBV7-2 and TRBJ2-7, with 9 bases lining up with TRBD1. In germline, CDR1 is SGHTA, CDR2 FQGNSA. The J segment lost 5 bases and the V segment lost 2 bases, leaving 4 bases of the junction unmatched. This CDR3 comprises 14 residues. The CDR3 sequence is CASSLWDRVNEQYF. In nucleotides, the CDR3 is TGTGCCAGCAGCTTATGGGACAGGGTCAACGAGCAGTACTTC. The whole variable domain, remainder taken from reference TRBV7-2 and TRBJ2-7, is GAGVSQSPSNKVTEKGKDVELRCDPISGHTALYWYRQSLGQGLEFLIYFQGNSAPDKSGLPSDRFSAERTGGSVSTLTIQRTQQEDSAVYLCASSLWDRVNEQYFGPGTRLTVT.

This clone was detected only once. This rearrangement joins TRBV30 to TRBJ1-6, with TRBD1 as a possible D gene (6 bases). The CDR3 extends over 16 amino acids. V lost 2 bases and J 2 bases, leaving 13 bases between the germline ends. Germline CDR1 reads GTSNPN; CDR2 reads SVGIG (reference sequence). The CDR3 coding sequence is TGTGCCTGGAGTCCCCAGGGGAGCGCCTATAATTCACCCCTCCACTTT. Its translation is CAWSPQGSAYNSPLHF.

The chain is built from TRBV6-2 or TRBV6-3 and TRBJ1-1; 7 bases are a match to TRBD1. In germline, CDR1 is MNHEY, CDR2 SVGEGT. The CDR3 loop spans 16 amino acids. The ends lost 7 bases at V and 6 bases at J; junction bases unmatched: 17. CDR3 residues: CASIPGRGPVVAEAFF. The DNA of the CDR3 is TGTGCCAGCATCCCCGGTAGGGGGCCGGTGGTCGCTGAAGCTTTCTTT.

J is TRBJ1-1 and V is TRBV14; D gene unclear. The CDR3 extends over 14 amino acids. V was trimmed by 2 bases and J by 8 bases, leaving 15 bases between them. The germline V gene encodes CDR1 SGHDN and CDR2 FVKESK. CDR3 in DNA: TGTGCCAGCAGCCAAACGATCGGGGAATTCGAAGCTTTCTTT. The encoded protein is CASSQTIGEFEAFF.